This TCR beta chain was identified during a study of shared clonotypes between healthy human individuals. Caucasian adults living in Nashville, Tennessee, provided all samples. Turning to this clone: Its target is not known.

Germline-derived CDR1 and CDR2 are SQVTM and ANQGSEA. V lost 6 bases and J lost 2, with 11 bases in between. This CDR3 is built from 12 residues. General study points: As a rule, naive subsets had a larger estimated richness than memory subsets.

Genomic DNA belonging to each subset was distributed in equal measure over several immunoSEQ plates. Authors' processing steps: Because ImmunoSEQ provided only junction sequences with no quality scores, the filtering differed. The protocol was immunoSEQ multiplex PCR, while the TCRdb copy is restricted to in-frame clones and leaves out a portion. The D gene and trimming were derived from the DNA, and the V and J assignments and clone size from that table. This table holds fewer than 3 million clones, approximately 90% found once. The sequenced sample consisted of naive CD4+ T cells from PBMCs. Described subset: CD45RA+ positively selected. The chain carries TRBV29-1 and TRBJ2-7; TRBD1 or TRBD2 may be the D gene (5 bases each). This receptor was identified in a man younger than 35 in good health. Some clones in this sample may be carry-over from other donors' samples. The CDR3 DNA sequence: TGCAGCGTCCAGGGAGTGGCCTACGAGCAGTACTTC. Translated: CSVQGVAYEQYF.